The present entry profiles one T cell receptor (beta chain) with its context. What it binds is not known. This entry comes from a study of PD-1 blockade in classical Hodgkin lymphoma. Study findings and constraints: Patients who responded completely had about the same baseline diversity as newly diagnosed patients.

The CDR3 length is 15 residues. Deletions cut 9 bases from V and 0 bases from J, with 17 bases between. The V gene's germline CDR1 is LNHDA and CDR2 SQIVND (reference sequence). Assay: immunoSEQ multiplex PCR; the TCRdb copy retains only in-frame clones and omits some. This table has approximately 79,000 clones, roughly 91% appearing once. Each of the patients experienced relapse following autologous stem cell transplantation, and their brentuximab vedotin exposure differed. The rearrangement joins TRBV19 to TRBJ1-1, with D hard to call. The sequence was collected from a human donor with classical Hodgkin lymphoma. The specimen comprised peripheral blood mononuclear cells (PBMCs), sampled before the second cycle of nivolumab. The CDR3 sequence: CASSIVSGMNTEAFF. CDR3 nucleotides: TGTGCCAGCTCCATCGTGTCGGGGATGAACACTGAAGCTTTCTTT.